This T cell receptor (beta chain) stems from a study of blood T cell repertoires in COVID-19. This CDR3 has 14 amino acids. CDR1 MNHEY and CDR2 SVGEGT come from the germline V gene. Trimming removed 4 bases from V and 6 bases from J, with 13 bases in between. This clone showed up just once. Across 20 to 25 US areas, participants ranged in age from roughly 18 to 89 years. Cohorts were assigned according to the clinical history that participants reported. Cohort 3 recovered donors had two negative PCRs, clearance, or symptom resolution. Sequencing was performed with immunoSEQ multiplex PCR; in TCRdb, only in-frame clones are kept and a portion is missing. The sample has around 300,000 clones, around 90% seen once.

The chain is built from TRBV6-2 or TRBV6-3 and TRBJ1-5; the D gene is possibly TRBD1 (5 bases). This TCR came from a woman aged 40 to 50 who had recovered from COVID-19. Sequenced input: PBMCs or T cells enriched from blood (not recorded which). Here the CDR3 DNA reads TGTGCCAGCAGTTGGGCTTCAAGGGGTCAGCCCCAGCATTTT. Translation gives CASSWASRGQPQHF.